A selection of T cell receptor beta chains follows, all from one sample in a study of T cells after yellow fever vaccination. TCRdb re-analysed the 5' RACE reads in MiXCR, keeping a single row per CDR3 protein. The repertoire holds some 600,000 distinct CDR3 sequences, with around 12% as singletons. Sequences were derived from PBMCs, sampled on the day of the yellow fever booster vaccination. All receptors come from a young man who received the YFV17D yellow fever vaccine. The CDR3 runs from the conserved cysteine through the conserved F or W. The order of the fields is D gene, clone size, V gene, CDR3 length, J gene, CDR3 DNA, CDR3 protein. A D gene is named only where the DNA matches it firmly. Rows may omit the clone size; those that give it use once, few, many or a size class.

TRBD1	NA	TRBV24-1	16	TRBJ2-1	TGTGCCACCAGTGATTCCGGACAGGGGGTCAACAATGAGCAGTTCTTC	CATSDSGQGVNNEQFF
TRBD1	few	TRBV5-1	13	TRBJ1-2	TGCGCCAGCACGCGGGACAGTCCCTATGGCTACACCTTC	CASTRDSPYGYTF
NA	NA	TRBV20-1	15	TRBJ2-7	TGCAGTGCTAGGCAGGGTAGGGGGGCCAACTACGAGCAGTACTTC	CSARQGRGANYEQYF
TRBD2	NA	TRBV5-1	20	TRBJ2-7	TGCGCCAGCAGCTTCCACTCACGGACTAGCGGGAGCCATCTCACCTACGAGCAGTACTTC	CASSFHSRTSGSHLTYEQYF
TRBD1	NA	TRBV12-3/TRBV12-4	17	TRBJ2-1	TGTGCCAGCAGTCCAACGACACAGGGGGGCTTAAACAATGAGCAGTTCTTC	CASSPTTQGGLNNEQFF
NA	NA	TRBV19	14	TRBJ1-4	TGTGCCAGTAGCAGGTCACAGACTAATGAAAAACTGTTTTTT	CASSRSQTNEKLFF
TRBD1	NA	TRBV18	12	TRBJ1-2	TGTGCCAGCTCACCAACAGGGGCCGGCTACACCTTC	CASSPTGAGYTF
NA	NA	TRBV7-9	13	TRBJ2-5	TGTGCCAGCAGCTCGGACAGTAGGGAGACCCAGTACTTC	CASSSDSRETQYF
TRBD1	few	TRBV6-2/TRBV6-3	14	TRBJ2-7	TGTGCCAGCAGTCAGACAGGGCGCCTCTACGAGCAGTACTTC	CASSQTGRLYEQYF
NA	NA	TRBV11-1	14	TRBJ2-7	TGTGCCAGCAGTACCTTTCGGGGCACCATAGAGCAGTACTTC	CASSTFRGTIEQYF
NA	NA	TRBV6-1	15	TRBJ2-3	TGTGCCAGCCAACTTCAGCGGGCAGGAACAGATACGCAGTATTTT	CASQLQRAGTDTQYF
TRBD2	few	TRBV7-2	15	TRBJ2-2	TGTGCCAGCAGCTTAGTGAGCGGGAATGCCGGGGAGCTGTTTTTT	CASSLVSGNAGELFF
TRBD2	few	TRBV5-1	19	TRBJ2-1	TGCGCCAGCAGCCCCCTGACTAGCGGGATATGGAGCGATTACTTTGAGCAGTTCTTC	CASSPLTSGIWSDYFEQFF
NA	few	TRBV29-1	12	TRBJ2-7	TGCAGCTCCTCCCAGGACGGCTACGAGCAGTACTTC	CSSSQDGYEQYF
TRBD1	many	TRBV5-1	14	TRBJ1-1	TGCGCCAGCAGCGTCGGACAGGGGAACACTGAAGCTTTCTTT	CASSVGQGNTEAFF
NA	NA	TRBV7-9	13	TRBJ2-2	TGTGCCAGCAGCTTTGCGGTCAGCGGGGAGCTGTTTTTT	CASSFAVSGELFF
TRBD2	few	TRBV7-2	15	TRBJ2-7	TGTGCCAGCAGCCGGGGGGGACTAGGCGACTACGAGCAGTACTTC	CASSRGGLGDYEQYF
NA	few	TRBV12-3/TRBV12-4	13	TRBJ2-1	TGTGCCAGCAGTCCCGGGACTGAGATTCTGGAGTTCTTC	CASSPGTEILEFF
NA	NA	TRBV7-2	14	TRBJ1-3	TGTGCCAGCAGCTTAGTAGGTTCTGGAAACACCATATATTTT	CASSLVGSGNTIYF
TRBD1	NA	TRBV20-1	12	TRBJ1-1	TGCAGTGCGGGGACAGGGGCGAGTGGGGCTTTCTTT	CSAGTGASGAFF
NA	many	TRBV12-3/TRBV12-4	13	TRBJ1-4	TGTGCCAGCAGTTTGGGGGGAGAGGAAAAACTGTTTTTT	CASSLGGEEKLFF
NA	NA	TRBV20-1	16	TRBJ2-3	TGCAGTGCTAGAGATCCGCGGAGAACGGGGGCAGATACGCAGTATTTT	CSARDPRRTGADTQYF
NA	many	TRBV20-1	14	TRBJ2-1	TGCAGTGCAAACCTAGATTGGATCTACAATGAGCAGTTCTTC	CSANLDWIYNEQFF
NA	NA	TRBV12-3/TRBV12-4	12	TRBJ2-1	TGTGCCAGCGGCCCCAGCTACAATGAGCAGTTCTTC	CASGPSYNEQFF
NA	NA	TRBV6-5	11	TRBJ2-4	TGTGCCAGCAGTTACCGGAACATTCAGTACTTC	CASSYRNIQYF
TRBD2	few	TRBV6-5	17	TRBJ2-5	TGTGCCAGCAGTTACGCTAGCGGGAGATTGTACCAAGAGACCCAGTACTTC	CASSYASGRLYQETQYF
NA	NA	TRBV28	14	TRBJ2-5	TGTGCCAGCAGTTTGGCGGGAACGTTAGAGACCCAGTACTTC	CASSLAGTLETQYF